The 10 T cell receptor beta chains presented below share a single source sample, sequenced in a study of cytomegalovirus exposure and HLA in healthy donors. Researchers ran the PCR with 60 Vbeta and 13 Jbeta primers. The method was immunoSEQ multiplex PCR; TCRdb's version includes in-frame clones alone and lacks a portion of them. Seen here are 110,000 to 150,000 clones, over 60% observed once, and the top ten hold about 1.8%. Sample: PBMCs. These receptors all stem from a woman younger than 45 in good health and CMV-seronegative.

This clone appeared a single time. The J gene is TRBJ1-3, the V gene TRBV7-2, with 7 nucleotides matching TRBD1. CDR3 length equals 14 residues. V trimming: 6 bases; J trimming: 5 bases; junction bases outside the gene matches: 7. CDR1 is SGHTA and CDR2 is FQGNSA in the germline V gene. CDR3 residues: CASRTGTERNTIYF. CDR3 sequence (DNA): TGTGCCAGCAGAACGGGGACAGAAAGAAACACCATATATTTT.

This clone was seen just once. The V gene is TRBV6-1, the J gene TRBJ1-4, with D possibly matching TRBD1 (5 bases). V shed 8 bases and J shed 0 bases, with 13 bases lying between them. The CDR3 length is 15 residues. The germline V gene encodes CDR1 MNHNS and CDR2 SASEGT. Written as DNA, the CDR3 is TGTGCCAGCCAGACCATAGGGGCAACTAATGAAAAACTGTTTTTT. Translated: CASQTIGATNEKLFF.

The genes are TRBV6-6 and TRBJ1-1; a possible D gene is TRBD1 (6 bases). The ends were cut back, 6 bases at V and 0 bases at J, with 11 bases in the middle. The germline CDR1 and CDR2 sequences are MNHNY and SVGAGI (reference sequence). The CDR3 has 14 amino acids. The CDR3 protein is CASSPGQLNTEAFF. The CDR3 DNA follows: TGTGCCAGCAGCCCCGGACAGCTGAACACTGAAGCTTTCTTT.

The rearrangement links TRBV19 to TRBJ2-1; the match to TRBD1 covers 9 bases. The ends lost 4 bases at V and 3 bases at J; junction bases unmatched: 7. Germline V CDR1 and CDR2: LNHDA, SQIVND (reference sequence). The CDR3 sequence is 16 residues long. The CDR3 bases are TGTGCCAGTAGTAAGAAAGGACAGGGGTTCTACAATGAGCAGTTCTTC. Translating gives CASSKKGQGFYNEQFF.

The V and J genes are TRBV7-3 and TRBJ2-7; a weak D match, TRBD2 (5 bases). V was trimmed by 5 bases and J by 5 bases, leaving 16 bases between them. The germline gives CDR1 SGHTA, CDR2 FQGTGA. The CDR3 is 14 amino acids. CDR3 coding DNA: TGTGCCAGCAGCGCGGGCCAGGCTAGGCACGAGCAGTACTTC. As protein: CASSAGQARHEQYF.

The chain recombines TRBV30 with TRBJ2-5; 10 bases fit TRBD1. V lost 2 bases and J lost 4; bases outside the gene matches: 10. This CDR3 comprises 16 residues. Per the germline V gene, CDR1 is GTSNPN and CDR2 is SVGIG (reference sequence). The CDR3 reads CAWSYTGTGDRETQYF. CDR3 DNA sequence: TGTGCCTGGAGTTACACCGGGACAGGGGATCGAGAGACCCAGTACTTC.

The gene calls are TRBV30 and TRBJ2-2, with D perhaps matching TRBD1 (6 bases). From germline, CDR1 is GTSNPN and CDR2 SVGIG (reference sequence). The CDR3 contains 14 residues. V shed 4 bases and J shed 3 bases, with 12 bases lying between them. CDR3: CAWKGNRDTGELFF. CDR3 nucleotide sequence: TGTGCCTGGAAAGGGAACAGGGACACCGGGGAGCTGTTTTTT.

The genes are TRBV28 and TRBJ1-2, with TRBD1 matching over 7 bases. CDR3 length: 13 residues. Germline loops: CDR1 MDHEN, CDR2 SYDVKM. Trimming at V came to 8 bases and at J to 5 bases, leaving 8 bases not matched to a gene. CDR3 residues: CASYRGQLYGYTF. The CDR3 DNA sequence: TGTGCCAGCTATAGGGGACAGCTTTATGGCTACACCTTC.

The genes are TRBV7-6 and TRBJ1-5; TRBD1 matches 9 bases. CDR3 length: 16 amino acids. The trim removed 1 base at V and 4 bases at J, leaving 5 bases unmatched. Germline-derived CDR1 and CDR2 are SGHVS and FNYEAQ. CDR3 DNA: TGTGCCAGCAGCTTAGACCCCGGACAGGGGAATCAGCCCCAGCATTTT. Its translation is CASSLDPGQGNQPQHF. Full variable domain (outside the CDR3, taken from reference TRBV7-6 and TRBJ1-5): GAGVSQSPRYKVTKRGQDVALRCDPISGHVSLYWYRQALGQGPEFLTYFNYEAQQDKSGLPNDRFSAERPEGSISTLTIQRTEQRDSAMYRCASSLDPGQGNQPQHFGDGTRLSIL.

J is TRBJ1-5 and V is TRBV5-1; 7 bases line up with TRBD1. Germline CDR1 reads SGHRS; CDR2 reads YFSETQ. V shed 4 bases, J shed 6 bases, and the junction held 7 bases outside the gene matches. The CDR3 contains 14 residues. CDR3 coding DNA: TGCGCCAGCAGCCCCTCAGGGGGAGGTCAGCCCCAGCATTTT. Protein sequence: CASSPSGGGQPQHF. The whole variable domain, filled in from reference TRBV5-1 and TRBJ1-5, reads KAGVTQTPRYLIKTRGQQVTLSCSPISGHRSVSWYQQTPGQGLQFLFEYFSETQRNKGNFPGRFSGRQFSNSRSEMNVSTLELGDSALYLCASSPSGGGQPQHFGDGTRLSIL.